The 5 T cell receptor beta chains reported below all come from one sample, sequenced in a study of blood T cell repertoires in COVID-19 (dated by TCRdb to 2018 to 2020). Receptor libraries were prepared by the immunoSEQ multiplex PCR assay. The source is immuneACCESS, and TCRdb retained only in-frame sequences with V and J called. Part of the clones is not carried over; for the studies checked, unresolved V genes explain less than half of this, and the remainder is unexplained. Here the sample has 100,000 to 150,000 clones; 80% to 90% occur a single time. Around 4.2% of the sample is taken by the ten largest. What was sequenced was peripheral blood. Source of these receptors: a man in his sixties with COVID-19, enrolled during active disease.

This clone was seen once. This sequence joins TRBV6-6 and TRBJ2-7; 10 positions agree with TRBD1. Germline V lookup: CDR1 MNHNY, CDR2 SVGAGI (reference sequence). The ends lost 8 bases at V and 3 bases at J; junction bases unmatched: 7. The CDR3 contains 14 residues. CDR3 nucleotide sequence: TGTGCCAGCCTCGGTAGGGACAGGGGCTACGAGCAGTACTTC. It encodes CASLGRDRGYEQYF.

CDR3: CASSFRPGTGHNEQFF. The CDR3 bases are TGTGCCAGCAGCTTTAGACCCGGGACAGGCCACAATGAGCAGTTCTTC. The chain recombines TRBV7-2 with TRBJ2-1, with 8 positions matching TRBD1. The V and J ends lost 3 bases and 5 bases, in that order; junction bases with no gene match: 9. The CDR3 has 16 amino acids. Germline V gene data show CDR1 as SGHTA and CDR2 as FQGNSA.

V gene TRBV5-5 combines with J gene TRBJ2-2; D is possibly TRBD2 (6 bases). The CDR3 totals 15 residues. Germline assignment: CDR1 SGHKS and CDR2 YYEKEE (reference sequence). Trimming took off 2 bases at V and 13 bases at J, with 21 bases between the two ends. The CDR3 reads CASSLGTRVTAGLFF. In DNA form, the CDR3 reads TGTGCCAGCAGCTTAGGGACTCGGGTTACGGCTGGGCTGTTTTTT.

This chain uses TRBV30 with TRBJ2-5; perhaps TRBD2 as D (6 bases). Germline lookup yields CDR1 GTSNPN and CDR2 SVGIG (reference sequence). CDR3 length: 14 residues. Trimming stripped 0 bases from V and 5 bases from J, with 13 bases between. CDR3 amino acids: CAWSVFMGLETQYF. DNA of the CDR3: TGTGCCTGGAGTGTGTTTATGGGACTCGAGACCCAGTACTTC. Combining the CDR3 with reference TRBV30 and TRBJ2-5 gives the whole variable domain SQTIHQWPATLVQPVGSPLSLECTVEGTSNPNLYWYRQAAGRGLQLLFYSVGIGQISSEVPQNLSASRPQDRQFILSSKKLLLSDSGFYLCAWSVFMGLETQYFGPGTRLLVL.

The chain employs TRBV10-1 and TRBJ2-3; no clear D gene. CDR1 and CDR2 from the germline V gene are WNHNN and SYGVQD (reference sequence). Trimming removed 0 bases from V and 5 bases from J, with 6 bases in between. The CDR3 sequence is 13 residues long. The CDR3 reads CASSESTEDTQYF. The CDR3 coding sequence is TGCGCCAGCAGTGAGTCGACTGAAGATACGCAGTATTTT.